The entry below describes one TCR beta chain. The CDR3 has 14 amino acids. V dropped 1 base and J dropped 4 bases, with 10 bases sitting between them. CDR1 is SEHNR and CDR2 is FQNEAQ in the germline V gene (reference sequence). The data stem from a study of blood T cell repertoires in COVID-19. About the study: PBMCs, B-cell-depleted T cells, or T cells provided the cDNA or gDNA that made up the material.

Data came from immunoSEQ multiplex PCR; TCRdb stores just in-frame clones and leaves some out. The repertoire has roughly 250,000 clones, approximately 89% of them found once; the top ten carry around 3.1%. This clonotype was obtained from a middle-aged woman who had been exposed to COVID-19. This chain uses TRBV7-9 with TRBJ1-1, with a weak D call TRBD1 (5 bases). Sequenced: PBMCs or T cells enriched from blood (not recorded which). CDR3 sequence (DNA): TGTGCCAGCAGCTTAGGCCAGGGATCCACTGAAGCTTTCTTT. Translated, it gives CASSLGQGSTEAFF.